One and the same sample provided the 25 T cell receptor beta chains below, sequenced in a study of early T cells in non-severe SARS-CoV-2 infection. TCRdb reanalysed the 5' RACE reads using MiXCR and keeps one entry per CDR3 protein. The data show around 67,000 distinct CDR3 sequences, over 10% seen once. The sequences come from whole blood, collected at baseline. The receptors derive from an adult who was a healthcare worker with PCR-confirmed SARS-CoV-2 infection or an uninfected control (not recorded which).

This chain links TRBV15 with TRBJ2-5; D might be TRBD2 (5 bases). This CDR3 is 14 amino acids long. Germline V CDR1 and CDR2: LNHNV, YYDKDF (reference sequence). The V and J ends lost 4 bases and 2 bases respectively, with 11 bases between them. The CDR3 reads CATSKNGEQETQYF. The CDR3 DNA reads as TGTGCCACCAGCAAGAACGGGGAGCAAGAGACCCAGTACTTC.

The chain joins TRBV20-1 to TRBJ2-5; no clear D. Per the germline V gene, CDR1 is DFQATT and CDR2 is SNEGSKA (reference sequence). The CDR3 runs to 14 residues. V lost 0 bases, J lost 4 bases, and 12 bases lay in between. The CDR3 coding sequence is TGCAGTGCTAGAGATCGAAGGAGAGCAGAGACCCAGTACTTC. It encodes CSARDRRRAETQYF.

This chain uses TRBV24-1 with TRBJ2-1, with D perhaps TRBD1 or TRBD2 (5 bases each). Germline V gene lookup returns CDR1 KGHDR and CDR2 SFDVKD. The V and J ends lost 1 base and 5 bases respectively, with 11 bases between them. This CDR3 region has 15 residues. The CDR3 region has the DNA TGTGCCACCAGTGATTTTAGGGACGGTAACAATGAGCAGTTCTTC. Translating gives CATSDFRDGNNEQFF.

This sequence joins TRBV6-6 and TRBJ1-6, with no clear D. V lost 1 base to trimming and J lost 10 bases, with 14 bases between them. Germline loops: CDR1 MNHNY, CDR2 SVGAGI (reference sequence). The CDR3 length is 15 residues. CDR3 sequence: CASSYLGVGRSPLHF. For the CDR3, the DNA is TGTGCCAGCAGTTACTTGGGTGTTGGGCGATCACCCCTCCACTTT.

The chain links TRBV9 to TRBJ1-1, with D possibly being TRBD1 (5 bases). This CDR3 is 14 amino acids long. V lost 0 bases and J lost 3, with 9 bases in between. Germline CDR1 and CDR2: SGDLS and YYNGEE. CDR3 region: CASSVGGRDTEAFF. The CDR3 nucleotides are TGTGCCAGCAGCGTAGGGGGCAGGGACACTGAAGCTTTCTTT.

This clonotype is a singleton in its sample. V gene TRBV7-3 combines with J gene TRBJ2-3, with D perhaps TRBD2 (6 bases). The V and J ends lost 5 bases and 1 base respectively, with 10 bases between them. This CDR3 is 14 amino acids long. Germline CDR1 and CDR2: SGHTA and FQGTGA. CDR3 sequence (DNA): TGTGCCAGCAGCATAATAGCGGGCACAGATACGCAGTATTTT. Translating gives CASSIIAGTDTQYF.

This clonotype showed up many times. The rearrangement uses TRBV5-4 and TRBJ2-2, with D tentatively TRBD2 (7 bases). The CDR3 contains 16 residues. The germline CDR1 and CDR2 sequences are SGHNT and YYREEE (reference sequence). V gave up 4 bases and J gave up 4 bases, with 17 bases separating them. The CDR3 sequence: CASSRGASEFTGELFF. The CDR3 coding sequence is TGTGCCAGCAGCCGGGGGGCTAGCGAGTTCACCGGGGAGCTGTTTTTT.

The chain has TRBV4-1 and TRBJ1-5; D unclear. The CDR3 runs to 14 residues. With 4 bases removed from V and 0 bases from J, the gap between germline ends came to 7 bases. CDR1 MGHRA and CDR2 YSYEKL come from the germline V gene. The CDR3 is CASSPGDSNQPQHF. The CDR3 DNA is TGCGCCAGCAGCCCCGGTGATAGCAATCAGCCCCAGCATTTT.

There are many counts of this clonotype. CDR3 sequence reads: CASRPYREGVDTEAFF. The DNA of the CDR3 is TGTGCCAGCAGACCGTACAGGGAGGGAGTTGACACTGAAGCTTTCTTT. The chain joins TRBV11-2 to TRBJ1-1; D is possibly TRBD1 (6 bases). V shed 6 bases and J shed 3 bases, with 20 bases lying between them. From germline, CDR1 is SGHAT and CDR2 FQNNGV. The CDR3 consists of 16 residues.

This clonotype was recorded many times. The rearrangement uses TRBV6-6 and TRBJ2-7; 8 positions agree with TRBD2. The germline V gene has CDR1 MNHNY and CDR2 SVGAGI (reference sequence). The CDR3 sequence is 13 residues long. DNA for the CDR3: TGTGCTAGCGGAGCGGGAGTTATCCACGAGCAGTACTTC. Translated, it gives CASGAGVIHEQYF.

The V call is TRBV10-3, the J call TRBJ1-1, with TRBD1 as a possible D gene (6 bases). V was pared by 7 bases and J by 2 bases, with 11 bases between. CDR3 length equals 13 residues. Germline CDR1 and CDR2: ENHRY and SYGVKD. The CDR3 protein is CAIKGTLNTEAFF. In nucleotides, the CDR3 is TGTGCCATCAAAGGGACACTTAACACTGAAGCTTTCTTT.

This clonotype was seen a few times. The chain employs TRBV6-2 or TRBV6-3 and TRBJ2-5; 10 nucleotides line up with TRBD1. The J segment lost 5 bases and the V segment lost 5 bases, leaving 5 bases of the junction unmatched. Germline assignment: CDR1 MNHEY and CDR2 SVGEGT. The CDR3 is 14 residues long. The DNA of the CDR3 is TGTGCCAGCAGTCCCGGGACAGGGGAGGAGACCCAGTACTTC. Translation gives CASSPGTGEETQYF.

There are many counts of this clonotype. The chain joins TRBV7-9 to TRBJ2-5, with D perhaps assigned TRBD1 or TRBD2 (6 bases each). The germline V gene has CDR1 SEHNR and CDR2 FQNEAQ (reference sequence). The CDR3 is 15 amino acids. V was pared by 5 bases and J by 5 bases, with 18 bases between. CDR3 in DNA: TGTGCCAGCAGCCGCCCCGGGGGCTTGAGGGAGACCCAGTACTTC. Translated, it gives CASSRPGGLRETQYF.

Note on this clonotype: Compared with germline, one end of the junction differs, possibly owing to a read error. V is TRBV7-6 and J is TRBJ2-2, with D uncertain. Germline V gene sequence: CDR1 SGHVS, CDR2 FNYEAQ. This CDR3 has 15 residues. The DNA of the CDR3 is TGTGTCAGCAGCTTATTAGAAGATTACACCGGGGAGCTGTTTTTT. This sequence encodes CVSSLLEDYTGELFF.

This chain connects TRBV12-3 or TRBV12-4 to TRBJ1-1; D possibly corresponds to TRBD1 (6 bases). The CDR3 sequence is 15 residues long. V dropped 4 bases and J dropped 5 bases, with 17 bases sitting between them. The CDR3 sequence: CASSSPRRRGTEAFF. CDR3 in DNA: TGTGCCAGCAGTTCACCCCGACGGAGGGGGACTGAAGCTTTCTTT.

This clonotype was counted ten times or more. CDR3 nucleotides: TGTGCCAGCAGTGAATTAGCGGGAGAGGGGGAGACCCAGTACTTC. It yields the protein CASSELAGEGETQYF. V and J are TRBV2 and TRBJ2-5, with TRBD2 matching over 9 bases. The CDR3 spans 15 residues. Germline CDR1 is SNHLY and CDR2 is FYNNEI. Unmatched junction bases numbered 6, after V lost 2 bases and J lost 5 bases.

V usage is TRBV21-1 and J usage is TRBJ1-2; the D call TRBD1 from the table was never checked on the DNA. TRBV21-1 is reported as a pseudogene. This CDR3 is 14 amino acids long. CDR3 loop: CASSTDRAGHGYTF. CDR3 sequence (DNA): TGTGCCAGCAGCACCGACAGGGCAGGGCATGGCTACACCTTC.

This clonotype has a handful of counts. The J gene is TRBJ1-1, the V gene TRBV27; no reliable D call. The V gene lost 8 bases and the J gene lost 1 base, with 11 bases spanning the gap. The CDR3 has 13 residues. The germline CDR1 and CDR2 sequences are MNHEY and SMNVEV (reference sequence). The CDR3 region has the DNA TGTGCCAGCCGCATCTCCCGGAACACTGAAGCTTTCTTT. This sequence encodes CASRISRNTEAFF.

For this clonotype: This may be a read error: a much more frequent sequence differs by one nucleotide. The J gene is TRBJ1-2, the V gene TRBV20-1; D call uncertain. Germline V gene sequence: CDR1 DFQATT, CDR2 SNEGSKA (reference sequence). The CDR3 has 13 amino acids. Trimming took 7 bases from V and 7 from J, leaving 19 bases between them. The CDR3 DNA reads TGCAGTGGCAAAAGAACGGGTCTTGCTGGCTACACCTTC. Encoded protein: CSGKRTGLAGYTF.

This clonotype has only a few counts. The chain joins TRBV11-3 to TRBJ1-4, with TRBD1 as a possible D gene (5 bases). V lost 3 bases and J lost 8, with 7 bases in between. The CDR3 loop spans 12 amino acids. CDR1 is SGHNT and CDR2 is YENEEA in the germline V gene. This CDR3 reads CASSLGVEKLFF. The DNA for the CDR3 is TGTGCCAGCAGCTTGGGGGTGGAAAAACTGTTTTTT.

This clonotype was counted between two and nine times. CDR3 DNA sequence: TGCGCCAGCAGCCAAGAGGGATCAACCTACAATGAGCAGTTCTTC. This translates into CASSQEGSTYNEQFF. The chain joins TRBV4-1 to TRBJ2-1; D is uncertain. The V and J ends lost 0 bases and 2 bases respectively, with 8 bases between them. CDR3 length: 15 amino acids. Germline CDR1 reads MGHRA; CDR2 reads YSYEKL.

This clonotype was counted many times. The J gene is TRBJ2-4, the V gene TRBV7-3; D possibly corresponds to TRBD1 (7 bases). The V gene's germline CDR1 is SGHTA and CDR2 FQGTGA. Trimming shortened V by 1 base and J by 7 bases, and 14 bases separated the two germline ends. CDR3 size: 15 residues. The CDR3 protein is CASSLNHAGGNIQYF. Written as DNA, the CDR3 is TGTGCCAGCAGCTTAAACCATGCAGGGGGGAACATTCAGTACTTC.

The chain combines TRBV7-8 with TRBJ2-2; D ambiguous. V lost 5 bases, J lost 5 bases, and 3 bases lay in between. Per the germline V gene, CDR1 is SGHVS and CDR2 is FQNEAQ. CDR3 length: 11 amino acids. The CDR3 DNA reads as TGTGCCAGCAGCATGACCGGGGAGCTGTTTTTT. Encoded protein: CASSMTGELFF.

The genes are TRBV4-2 and TRBJ1-1, with D perhaps TRBD1 (6 bases). V gave up 0 bases and J gave up 4 bases, with 12 bases separating them. Germline lookup yields CDR1 LGHNA and CDR2 YNFKEQ. The CDR3 length is 15 residues. As DNA, the CDR3 is TGTGCCAGCAGCCAAGAACCGGGACACCCCACTGAAGCTTTCTTT. Translated: CASSQEPGHPTEAFF.

The rearrangement joins TRBV29-1 to TRBJ2-2, with D possibly being TRBD2 (6 bases). This CDR3 is built from 13 residues. In germline, CDR1 is SQVTM, CDR2 ANQGSEA. Trimming pared 7 bases from V and 0 bases from J, leaving 9 bases between. CDR3 in amino acids: CSAGLPNTGELFF. Written as DNA, the CDR3 is TGCAGCGCGGGACTGCCGAACACCGGGGAGCTGTTTTTT.